Presented here are 17 T cell receptor beta chains from one specimen sequenced in a study of blood T cell repertoires in COVID-19. TCRdb keeps only in-frame clones here, not all; method: immunoSEQ multiplex PCR. The table records 180,000 or so clones, about 90% of them present only once. Input material: peripheral blood. All receptors come from a man aged 40-55 years with active or convalescent COVID-19.

This chain joins TRBV19 and TRBJ1-1, with D perhaps TRBD1 (5 bases). This CDR3 contains 13 residues. The germline V gene encodes CDR1 LNHDA and CDR2 SQIVND (reference sequence). Trimming left V 7 bases short and J 5 bases short, with 14 bases between. The CDR3 is CASTRTGGTEAFF. Here the CDR3 DNA reads TGTGCCAGTACCCGGACGGGGGGAACTGAAGCTTTCTTT.

V usage is TRBV6-2 or TRBV6-3 and J usage is TRBJ1-5, with TRBD1 matching 7 bases. From germline, CDR1 is MNHEY and CDR2 SVGEGT. CDR3 length equals 17 residues. V shed 6 bases and J 6 bases; nucleotides not matched to a gene: 17. CDR3 DNA sequence: TGTGCCAGCAGCTCCAGACCTCCGACAGGGCCAGGTCAGCCCCAGCATTTT. This encodes CASSSRPPTGPGQPQHF.

The rearrangement uses TRBV6-5 and TRBJ1-1; perhaps TRBD1 as D (6 bases). V gave up 0 bases and J gave up 2 bases, with 10 bases separating them. Germline V gene data show CDR1 as MNHEY and CDR2 as SVGAGI. The CDR3 runs 15 residues. The CDR3 sequence: CASSYSRRGNTEAFF. The CDR3 region has the DNA TGTGCCAGCAGTTACTCGCGCAGGGGCAACACTGAAGCTTTCTTT.

In nucleotides, the CDR3 is TGTGCCAGCAGCTTGGATCCGGACAGCCTTAACTATGGCTACACCTTC. Translating gives CASSLDPDSLNYGYTF. This chain connects TRBV5-4 to TRBJ1-2; a possible D gene is TRBD1 (6 bases). V was cut by 0 bases and J by 1 base, with 13 bases left in between. The CDR3 is made up of 16 amino acids. The germline V gene encodes CDR1 SGHNT and CDR2 YYREEE (reference sequence).

The chain carries TRBV15 and TRBJ2-1, with 10 bases that match TRBD1. The CDR3 totals 17 residues. Germline loops: CDR1 LNHNV, CDR2 YYDKDF (reference sequence). J gave up 8 bases and V 0 bases, and 10 bases lay outside the gene matches. CDR3 nucleotides: TGTGCCACCAGCAGAGATCGGACAGGGGGGATTACCGATGAGCAGTTCTTC. Protein product: CATSRDRTGGITDEQFF.

This rearrangement joins TRBV3-1 (or the pseudogene TRBV3-2) to TRBJ1-2; maybe TRBD1 (5 bases). The CDR3 has 13 amino acids. The V and J ends lost 6 bases and 7 bases respectively, with 15 bases between them. CDR1 and CDR2 (germline): LGHDT, YNNKEL (reference sequence). CDR3 amino acids: CASRSNGGGGYTF. As DNA, the CDR3 is TGTGCCAGCAGAAGCAATGGGGGGGGTGGCTACACCTTC.

The V gene is TRBV6-5, the J gene TRBJ2-2, with 7 bases lining up with TRBD1. The germline V gene encodes CDR1 MNHEY and CDR2 SVGAGI. The J segment lost 4 bases and the V segment lost 7 bases, leaving 6 bases of the junction unmatched. This CDR3 has 14 residues. CDR3 nucleotides: TGTGCCAGCAACAGGGGATTAGGCACCGGGGAGCTGTTTTTT. As protein: CASNRGLGTGELFF.

The chain employs TRBV25-1 and TRBJ1-1; no clear D gene. The length of the CDR3 is 14 residues. The V and J ends lost 3 bases and 1 base respectively, with 9 bases between them. Germline-derived CDR1 and CDR2 are MGHDK and SYGVNS. CDR3 in amino acids: CASSDPGRNTEAFF. The DNA for the CDR3 is TGTGCCAGCAGTGACCCGGGAAGGAACACTGAAGCTTTCTTT.

CDR3 bases: TGTGCCAGCACCCGGTCCAGTGGGAGGGTGGTGAACACTGAAGCTTTCTTT. It yields the protein CASTRSSGRVVNTEAFF. The V gene is TRBV2, the J gene TRBJ1-1; D is ambiguous. V was clipped by 7 bases and J by 0 bases, with 21 bases between them. This CDR3 has 17 amino acids. The germline V gene encodes CDR1 SNHLY and CDR2 FYNNEI.

V usage is TRBV5-1 and J usage is TRBJ2-6; 10 nucleotides line up with TRBD2. From germline, CDR1 is SGHRS and CDR2 YFSETQ. CDR3 length: 16 amino acids. Trimming cost V 2 bases and J 7 bases; bases outside gene matches: 6. The CDR3 loop reads CASSLRLAGGANVLTF. CDR3 coding DNA: TGCGCCAGCAGCTTAAGATTAGCGGGGGGTGCCAACGTCCTGACTTTC.

The J gene is TRBJ1-3, the V gene TRBV2, with D unclear. V lost 0 bases and J 5 bases, leaving 11 bases between the germline ends. Germline V CDR1 and CDR2: SNHLY, FYNNEI. This CDR3 contains 15 residues. The CDR3 sequence is CASSEAAGSRNTIYF. The CDR3 nucleotides are TGTGCCAGCAGTGAAGCGGCAGGCTCCAGAAACACCATATATTTT.

The chain joins TRBV7-6 to TRBJ1-1; D is uncertain. Germline V gene lookup returns CDR1 SGHVS and CDR2 FNYEAQ. V lost 0 bases, J lost 1 base, and 9 bases lay in between. This CDR3 comprises 15 residues. This CDR3 is CASSLATDSNTEAFF. CDR3 nucleotide sequence: TGTGCCAGCAGCTTAGCAACCGACTCGAACACTGAAGCTTTCTTT.

The chain has TRBV7-8 and TRBJ2-5, with D unclear. The CDR3 contains 11 residues. V was trimmed by 7 bases and J by 5 bases, leaving 8 bases between them. The V gene's germline CDR1 is SGHVS and CDR2 FQNEAQ. CDR3 in amino acids: CASKAGETQYF. The CDR3 region has the DNA TGTGCCAGCAAGGCCGGGGAGACCCAGTACTTC.

The V and J genes are TRBV3-1 (or the pseudogene TRBV3-2) and TRBJ2-7; possibly TRBD1 for D (7 bases). The germline V and J ends were trimmed by 1 base and 6 bases, with 19 bases remaining between them. The length of the CDR3 is 16 residues. Germline values: CDR1 LGHDT, CDR2 YNNKEL (reference sequence). This CDR3 reads CASSQGTTGRLSEQYF. The CDR3 DNA is TGTGCCAGCAGCCAAGGTACGACAGGGAGGTTGTCCGAGCAGTACTTC.

About this clone: Other DNA sequences from this sample encode an identical CDR3 as well. The chain couples TRBV29-1 to TRBJ1-2, with D possibly being TRBD1 (5 bases). The CDR3 covers 12 residues. The germline gives CDR1 SQVTM, CDR2 ANQGSEA. V gave up 6 bases and J gave up 0 bases, with 8 bases separating them. The CDR3 nucleotides read TGCAGCGTAGGGGTAGCTAACTATGGCTACACCTTC. It is translated as CSVGVANYGYTF.

The chain uses TRBV6-2 or TRBV6-3 and TRBJ2-7, with 7 bases identical to TRBD2. V was clipped by 5 bases and J by 3 bases; unmatched bases: 10. Germline CDR1 and CDR2: MNHEY and SVGEGT. There are 15 residues in the CDR3. CDR3 residues: CASSASAGIYYEQYF. In DNA, the CDR3 is TGTGCCAGCAGTGCATCAGCGGGGATCTACTACGAGCAGTACTTC.

This clone was found a few times. The chain employs TRBV3-1 (or the pseudogene TRBV3-2) and TRBJ1-2, with D possibly being TRBD1 (5 bases). Germline assignment: CDR1 LGHDT and CDR2 YNNKEL (reference sequence). With 4 bases removed from V and 4 bases from J, the gap between germline ends came to 25 bases. The CDR3 has 18 amino acids. The CDR3 nucleotides are TGTGCCAGCAGCCCTTGGCCTGACAGTGGGGCCCCCTTCTATGGCTACACCTTC. Its protein is CASSPWPDSGAPFYGYTF.